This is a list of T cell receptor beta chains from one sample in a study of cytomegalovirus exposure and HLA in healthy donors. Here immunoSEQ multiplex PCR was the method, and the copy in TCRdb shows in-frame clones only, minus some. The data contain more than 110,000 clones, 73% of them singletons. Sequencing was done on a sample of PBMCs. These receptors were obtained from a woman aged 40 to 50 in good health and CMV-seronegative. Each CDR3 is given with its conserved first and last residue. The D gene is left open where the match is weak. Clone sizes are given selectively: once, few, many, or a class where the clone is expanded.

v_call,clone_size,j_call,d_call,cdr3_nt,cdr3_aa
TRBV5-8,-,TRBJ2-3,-,TGTGCCAGCAGCTTGGACAGTAGCACAGATACGCAGTATTTT,CASSLDSSTDTQYF
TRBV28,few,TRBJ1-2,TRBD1,TGTGCCAGCAGTCCCTTTTTGTCCCTACAGGGGGCGGAAGGCTACACCTTC,CASSPFLSLQGAEGYTF
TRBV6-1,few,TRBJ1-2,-,TGTGCCAGCAGTGAAGCACGGGGGAGGGGTGGGTATGGCTACACCTTC,CASSEARGRGGYGYTF
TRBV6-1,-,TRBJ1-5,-,TGTGCCAGCAGCGGGGTGGGGGGGGGCGATCAGCCCCAGCATTTT,CASSGVGGGDQPQHF
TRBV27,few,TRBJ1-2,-,TGTGCCAGCAGTTCCTCGTACGGCGGGGTCGACTATGGCTACACCTTC,CASSSSYGGVDYGYTF
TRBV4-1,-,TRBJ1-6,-,TGCGCCAGCAGCCGAGACCCGTGGTATGGACAACTTAATTCACCCCTCCACTTT,CASSRDPWYGQLNSPLHF
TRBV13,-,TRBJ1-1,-,TGTGCCAGCAGCTTAGAGGGACAACTGTATAACACTGAAGCTTTCTTT,CASSLEGQLYNTEAFF
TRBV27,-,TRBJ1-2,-,TGTGCCAGCAGTTTATCGTTTCCAGGCTATGGCTACACCTTC,CASSLSFPGYGYTF
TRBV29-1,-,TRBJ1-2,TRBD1,TGCAGCGTTGGAGGGGGCCCAGACTATGGCTACACCTTC,CSVGGGPDYGYTF
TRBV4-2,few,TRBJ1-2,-,TGTGCCAGCAGCCAAGGTTCAGGGTCTAACTATGGCTACACCTTC,CASSQGSGSNYGYTF
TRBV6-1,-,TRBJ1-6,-,TGTGCCAGCAGTGCATTATTCGAAGGGGGCCTCCACTTT,CASSALFEGGLHF
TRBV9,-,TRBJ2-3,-,TGTGCCAGCAGCCTATCCACAGATACGCAGTATTTT,CASSLSTDTQYF
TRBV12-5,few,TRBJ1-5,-,TGTGCTAGTGGTTTGGTACTTAATCAGCCCCAGCATTTT,CASGLVLNQPQHF
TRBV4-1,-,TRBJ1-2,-,TGCGCCAGCAGCCAAGAAACACTAGCTAACTATGGCTACACCTTC,CASSQETLANYGYTF
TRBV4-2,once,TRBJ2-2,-,TGTGCCAGCAGCCACCCTGGACGGGGAATCTCGTCGGCCGGGGAGCTGTTTTTT,CASSHPGRGISSAGELFF
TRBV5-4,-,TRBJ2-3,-,TGTGCCAGCAGCTTGGGGGCTGTAGATACGCAGTATTTT,CASSLGAVDTQYF
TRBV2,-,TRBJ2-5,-,TGTGCCAGCAGCGCAGGGGAAAAGACCCAGTACTTC,CASSAGEKTQYF
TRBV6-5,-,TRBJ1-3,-,TGTGCCAGCAGGCCTCTGGGGCGAGACGGAAACACCATATATTTT,CASRPLGRDGNTIYF
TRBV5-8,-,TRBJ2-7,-,TGTGCCAGCAGCTTTCCAGGGGTTAACTCCTACGAGCAGTACTTC,CASSFPGVNSYEQYF
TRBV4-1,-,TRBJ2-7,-,TGCGCCAGCAGCCAAGAACCTTGGGGGCCGCAGTACTTC,CASSQEPWGPQYF
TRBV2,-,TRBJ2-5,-,TGTGCCAGCAGTGAAAGGGCGGGGGAGACCCAGTACTTC,CASSERAGETQYF
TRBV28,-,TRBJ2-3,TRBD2,TGTGCCAGCAAAGCGGGACGGTACACAGATACGCAGTATTTT,CASKAGRYTDTQYF
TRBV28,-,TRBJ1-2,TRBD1,TGTGCCAGTGTAACAGGGGCCGAGGATCACTATGGCTACACCTTC,CASVTGAEDHYGYTF
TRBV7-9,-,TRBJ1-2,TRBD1,TGTTCCAGCAGCCCCTCCGGGACAGGGGGCATCTATGGCTACACCTTC,CSSSPSGTGGIYGYTF
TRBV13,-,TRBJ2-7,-,TGTGCCAGCAGCTTGCTTACGGACTGGGGTCAGTCATCCTACGAGCAGTACTTC,CASSLLTDWGQSSYEQYF
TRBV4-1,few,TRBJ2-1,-,TGCGCCAGCAGCCAAGAACTTACCCCGTCATTCTACAATGAGCAGTTCTTC,CASSQELTPSFYNEQFF
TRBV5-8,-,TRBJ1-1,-,TGTGCCAGCAGCTTTTATCAAGGACAGAAAGACACTGAAGCTTTCTTT,CASSFYQGQKDTEAFF
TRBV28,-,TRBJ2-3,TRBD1,TGTGCCAGCAGCTTCGGGACAGCTAGAGATACGCAGTATTTT,CASSFGTARDTQYF
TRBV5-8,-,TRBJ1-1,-,TGTGCCAGCAGACACCCAATGGGGGGAGGTAGCACTGAAGCTTTCTTT,CASRHPMGGGSTEAFF
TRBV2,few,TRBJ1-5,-,TGTGCCAGCAGGCCCTACGGTGATCAGCCCCAGCATTTT,CASRPYGDQPQHF
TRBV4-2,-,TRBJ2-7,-,TGTGCCAGCAGCCAAGAGGGCAGGGGATCCTACGAGCAGTACTTC,CASSQEGRGSYEQYF
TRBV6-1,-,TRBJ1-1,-,TGTGCCAGCAGTGCCGGGTCCCTGAACACTGAAGCTTTCTTT,CASSAGSLNTEAFF
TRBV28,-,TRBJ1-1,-,TGTGCCAGCAGTTTATCGGGACACCTCACTGAAGCTTTCTTT,CASSLSGHLTEAFF
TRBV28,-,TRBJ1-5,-,TGTGCCACCACCGAAGGGGGGGGGTCCCGAGACCAGCCCCAGCATTTT,CATTEGGGSRDQPQHF
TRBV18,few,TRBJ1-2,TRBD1,TGTGCCAGCTCCGGACAGGAAAACTATGGCTACACCTTC,CASSGQENYGYTF
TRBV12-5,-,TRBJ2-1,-,TGTGCTAGTGCCTCCGACTTCTACTCCTACAATGAGCAGTTCTTC,CASASDFYSYNEQFF
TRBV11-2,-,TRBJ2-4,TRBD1,TGTGCCAGCCCTTCGGGGACAGAACTAGCCAAAAACATTCAGTACTTC,CASPSGTELAKNIQYF
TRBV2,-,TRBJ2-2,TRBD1,TGTGCCAGCAGTGACCTGGACAGGGGAATTGGCGGGGAGCTGTTTTTT,CASSDLDRGIGGELFF
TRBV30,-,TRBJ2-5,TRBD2,TGTGCCTGTAAGCGGGGGCACCAAGAGACCCAGTACTTC,CACKRGHQETQYF
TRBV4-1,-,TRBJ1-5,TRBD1,TGCGCCAGCAGCCACCTCGACAGGGGGAGCAATCAGCCCCAGCATTTT,CASSHLDRGSNQPQHF
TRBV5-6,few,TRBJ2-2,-,TGTGCCAGCAGCTTGGGACTAAGAGCCGGGGAGCTGTTTTTT,CASSLGLRAGELFF
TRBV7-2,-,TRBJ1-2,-,TGTGCCAGCAGCCCATCTACAGCTTACTATGGCTACACCTTC,CASSPSTAYYGYTF
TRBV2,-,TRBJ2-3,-,TGTGCCAGCAGTGCCGTCGGGGTAATAGATACGCAGTATTTT,CASSAVGVIDTQYF